This TCR beta chain emerged from a study of OX40 agonist ivuxolimab in advanced cancers. Study as a whole: Patients' therapy was ivuxolimab, an antibody that acts as an agonist of OX40 (CD134).

Measured with immunoSEQ multiplex PCR; TCRdb has only the in-frame clones, and not every one. This table has tens of thousands of clones, 82% appearing once. With respect to this clone: Its antigen is not identified.

V was clipped by 3 bases and J by 7 bases; unmatched bases: 10. The CDR3 has 16 amino acids. From germline, CDR1 is MGHDK and CDR2 SYGVNS. General study points: On average, a greater number of expanded clones characterised CD8+ T cells relative to CD4+.

V and J are TRBV25-1 and TRBJ1-2; 11 nucleotides align to TRBD1. This receptor was identified in an adult with an advanced solid tumor such as melanoma, head and neck, liver or kidney cancer. The specimen comprised CD4+ or CD8+ T cells sorted from blood, sampled in a trial of the OX40 agonist ivuxolimab. CDR3 coding DNA: TGTGCCAGCAGTGACCCCTCCCGGACAGGGGGCGGTGGCTACACCTTC. This gives the protein CASSDPSRTGGGGYTF.